This TCR beta chain was sequenced during a study of tumor-infiltrating lymphocytes in localized non-small cell lung cancer. About the research overall: Some samples were collected after neoadjuvant chemotherapy; smokers, never-smokers and several histologies were included. Resected tumor was paired with non-adjacent uninvolved lung from the same patient.

The method was immunoSEQ multiplex PCR; TCRdb's version includes in-frame clones alone and lacks a portion of them. The sample carries some 22,000 clones, 69% recorded once. Germline V gene data show CDR1 as SQVTM and CDR2 as ANQGSEA. V was shortened by 6 bases and J by 11 bases, with 10 bases between the two germline ends. This CDR3 is built from 9 residues. Study-wide findings and caveats: TCR sequencing covered a subset of patients with enough tissue. No T-cell fraction difference was seen between IM1 and IM2 tumors.

Concerning this clone: Its antigen is not known.

The TCR originated in a human donor with non-small cell lung cancer. The V and J genes are TRBV29-1 and TRBJ1-1, with D unresolved. Input material: lung tumor tissue. The CDR3 reads CSVSTGAFF. CDR3 coding DNA: TGCAGCGTGTCGACTGGGGCTTTCTTT.